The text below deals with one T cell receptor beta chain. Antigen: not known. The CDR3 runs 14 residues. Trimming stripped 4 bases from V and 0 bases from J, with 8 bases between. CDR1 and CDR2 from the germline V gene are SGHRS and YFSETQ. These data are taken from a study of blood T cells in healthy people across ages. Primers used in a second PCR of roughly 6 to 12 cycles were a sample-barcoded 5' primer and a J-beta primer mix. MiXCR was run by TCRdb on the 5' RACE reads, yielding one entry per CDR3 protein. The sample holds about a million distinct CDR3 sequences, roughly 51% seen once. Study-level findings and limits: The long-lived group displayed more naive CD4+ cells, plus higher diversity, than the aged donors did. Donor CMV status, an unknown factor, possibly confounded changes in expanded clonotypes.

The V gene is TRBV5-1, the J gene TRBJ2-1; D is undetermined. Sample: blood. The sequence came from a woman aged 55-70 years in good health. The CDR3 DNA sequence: TGCGCCAGCAGCGGGTTAAGCTCCTACAATGAGCAGTTCTTC. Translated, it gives CASSGLSSYNEQFF.